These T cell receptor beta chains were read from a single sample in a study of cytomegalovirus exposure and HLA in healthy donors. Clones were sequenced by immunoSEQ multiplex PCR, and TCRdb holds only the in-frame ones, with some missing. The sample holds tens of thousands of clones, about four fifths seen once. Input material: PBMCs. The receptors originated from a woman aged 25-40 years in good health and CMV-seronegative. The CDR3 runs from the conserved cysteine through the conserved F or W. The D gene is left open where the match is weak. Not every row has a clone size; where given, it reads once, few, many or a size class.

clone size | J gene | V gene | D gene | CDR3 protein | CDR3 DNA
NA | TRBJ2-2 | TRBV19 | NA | CASKRAGEAGELFF | TGTGCCAGTAAGAGGGCAGGGGAAGCGGGGGAGCTGTTTTTT
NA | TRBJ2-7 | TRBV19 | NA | CASSPRPGYEQYF | TGTGCCAGTAGTCCCCGACCAGGCTACGAGCAGTACTTC
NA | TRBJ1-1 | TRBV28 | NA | CASSLWSNTEAFF | TGTGCCAGCAGTTTATGGTCAAACACTGAAGCTTTCTTT
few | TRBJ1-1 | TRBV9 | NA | CASSLEINTEAFF | TGTGCCAGCTCCTTGGAGATTAACACTGAAGCTTTCTTT
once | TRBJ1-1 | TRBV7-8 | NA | CASSLVGGRGTEAFF | TGTGCCAGCAGCTTAGTAGGGGGTCGGGGCACTGAAGCTTTCTTT
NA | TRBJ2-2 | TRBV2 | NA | CASSRENTGELFF | TGTGCCAGCAGTCGGGAGAACACCGGGGAGCTGTTTTTT
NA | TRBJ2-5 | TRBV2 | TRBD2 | CASSDMVAGSAQYF | TGTGCCAGCAGTGATATGGTAGCGGGATCGGCCCAGTACTTC
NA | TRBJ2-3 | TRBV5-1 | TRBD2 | CASSLGRGGTDTQYF | TGCGCCAGCAGCTTGGGGCGGGGGGGCACAGATACGCAGTATTTT
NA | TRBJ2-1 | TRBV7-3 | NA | CASSSTRNEQFF | TGTGCCAGCAGCTCCACTAGGAATGAGCAGTTCTTC
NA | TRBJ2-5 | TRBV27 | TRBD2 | CASSIAGVRETQYF | TGTGCCAGCAGCATAGCGGGAGTCAGAGAGACCCAGTACTTC
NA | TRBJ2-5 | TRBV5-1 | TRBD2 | CASSLESGSRTQYF | TGCGCCAGCAGCTTGGAAAGCGGGAGTCGGACCCAGTACTTC
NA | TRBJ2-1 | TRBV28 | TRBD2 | CASSSVGAGGIHEQFF | TGTGCCAGCAGTTCAGTAGGAGCGGGAGGGATACATGAGCAGTTCTTC
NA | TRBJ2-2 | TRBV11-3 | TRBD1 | CASSKGQPNTGELFF | TGTGCCAGCAGCAAGGGACAGCCGAACACCGGGGAGCTGTTTTTT
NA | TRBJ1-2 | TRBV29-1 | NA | CSVGQTVTNYGYTF | TGCAGCGTCGGACAGACAGTTACTAACTATGGCTACACCTTC
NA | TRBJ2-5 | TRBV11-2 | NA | CASTPSPPSETQYF | TGTGCCAGCACTCCCTCCCCCCCCTCAGAGACCCAGTACTTC
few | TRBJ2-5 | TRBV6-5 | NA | CASSYIRTRGQETQYF | TGTGCCAGCAGTTACATCCGGACAAGGGGCCAAGAGACCCAGTACTTC
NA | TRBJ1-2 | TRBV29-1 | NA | CSVATGLNYGYTF | TGCAGCGTTGCGACAGGCCTTAACTATGGCTACACCTTC
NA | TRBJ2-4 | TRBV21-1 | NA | CASSKASGTGKNIQYF | TGTGCCAGCAGCAAGGCTAGCGGGACGGGCAAAAACATTCAGTACTTC
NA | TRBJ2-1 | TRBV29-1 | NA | CSSVLYLAPYNEQFF | TGCAGCTCAGTCCTCTACCTAGCGCCCTACAATGAGCAGTTCTTC
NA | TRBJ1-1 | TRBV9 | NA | CASSVDPEAGVRTEAFF | TGTGCCAGCAGCGTAGATCCCGAGGCGGGAGTGCGCACTGAAGCTTTCTTT
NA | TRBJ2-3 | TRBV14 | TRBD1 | CASSQVHRGTSTDTQYF | TGTGCCAGCAGCCAAGTTCACAGGGGGACCTCAACAGATACGCAGTATTTT
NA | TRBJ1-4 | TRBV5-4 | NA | CASSSGQATNEKLFF | TGTGCCAGCAGCTCTGGACAAGCAACTAATGAAAAACTGTTTTTT
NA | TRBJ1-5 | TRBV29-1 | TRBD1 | CSAMTGMGQPQHF | TGCAGCGCTATGACAGGGATGGGCCAGCCCCAGCATTTT
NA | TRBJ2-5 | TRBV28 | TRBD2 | CASSLGLAGDETQYF | TGTGCCAGCAGTTTAGGGCTAGCGGGAGATGAGACCCAGTACTTC
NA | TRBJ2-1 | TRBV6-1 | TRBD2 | CASRPSGRAGEQFF | TGTGCCAGTCGCCCTAGCGGGAGGGCAGGTGAGCAGTTCTTC
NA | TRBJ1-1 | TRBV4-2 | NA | CASSQGGQYTEAFF | TGTGCCAGCAGCCAAGGCGGACAGTACACTGAAGCTTTCTTT
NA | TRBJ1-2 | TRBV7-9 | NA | CASSLGTSGALGYTF | TGTGCCAGCAGCTTAGGAACCTCAGGGGCGCTTGGCTACACCTTC
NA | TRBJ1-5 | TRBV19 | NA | CATGGGLMEGNQPQHF | TGTGCGACCGGGGGGGGGCTAATGGAAGGCAATCAGCCCCAGCATTTT